The rows below give T cell receptor beta chains drawn from one sample of a study of healthy donors' naive CD4 and CD8 T cells. One entry per CDR3 protein, called by TCRdb with MiXCR from the reads. The sample carries about 180,000 distinct CDR3 sequences, nearly 75% recorded once. The sequenced material came from naive CD4+ and CD8+ T cells sorted from blood, pooled from several donors. The receptors originated from a pool of human donors in good health; the sample pools cells from several healthy donors. Each CDR3 is given with its conserved first and last residue. D genes are given only for firm matches. Where a row states a size, it is once, few, many or the class of an expanded clone; other rows omit it.

J gene: TRBJ1-1
clone size: few
V gene: TRBV15
D gene: -
CDR3 protein: CATSSYGEWTFF
CDR3 DNA: TGTGCCACCAGCAGCTACGGGGAATGGACTTTCTTT

J gene: TRBJ2-1
clone size: -
V gene: TRBV13
D gene: TRBD2
CDR3 protein: CASSLYVGRERGEQFF
CDR3 DNA: TGTGCCAGCAGCTTATATGTAGGGCGGGAGCGAGGTGAGCAGTTCTTC

J gene: TRBJ2-7
clone size: -
V gene: TRBV21-1
D gene: -
CDR3 protein: CASSKGQGVPYEQYF
CDR3 DNA: TGTGCCAGCAGCAAAGGTCAGGGAGTCCCCTACGAGCAGTACTTC

J gene: TRBJ2-7
clone size: -
V gene: TRBV29-1
D gene: TRBD1
CDR3 protein: CSVSRTGGYEQYF
CDR3 DNA: TGCAGCGTTTCCCGGACAGGTGGCTACGAGCAGTACTTC

J gene: TRBJ2-7
clone size: -
V gene: TRBV27
D gene: -
CDR3 protein: CASSLSPGAYPHEQYF
CDR3 DNA: TGTGCCAGCAGTTTATCGCCGGGAGCCTACCCCCACGAGCAGTACTTC

J gene: TRBJ1-2
clone size: -
V gene: TRBV5-4
D gene: -
CDR3 protein: CASSLGSLQGYTF
CDR3 DNA: TGTGCCAGCAGCTTGGGCAGCTTACAGGGCTACACCTTC

J gene: TRBJ2-3
clone size: -
V gene: TRBV19
D gene: -
CDR3 protein: CASKSGVGTDTQYF
CDR3 DNA: TGTGCCAGTAAGTCGGGAGTGGGCACAGATACGCAGTATTTT

J gene: TRBJ2-7
clone size: -
V gene: TRBV30
D gene: -
CDR3 protein: CACRRGGLYEQYF
CDR3 DNA: TGTGCCTGCCGAAGGGGAGGCCTCTACGAGCAGTACTTC

J gene: TRBJ2-1
clone size: -
V gene: TRBV29-1
D gene: TRBD2
CDR3 protein: CSVASGTANEQFF
CDR3 DNA: TGCAGCGTTGCTAGCGGGACCGCTAATGAGCAGTTCTTC

J gene: TRBJ1-2
clone size: -
V gene: TRBV6-1
D gene: -
CDR3 protein: CASSAERQESYGYTF
CDR3 DNA: TGTGCCAGCAGCGCCGAACGACAGGAGAGCTATGGCTACACCTTC

J gene: TRBJ1-1
clone size: -
V gene: TRBV29-1
D gene: -
CDR3 protein: CSVDPGSDAEAFF
CDR3 DNA: TGCAGCGTTGACCCAGGGTCGGACGCTGAAGCTTTCTTT

J gene: TRBJ2-1
clone size: -
V gene: TRBV6-5
D gene: TRBD2
CDR3 protein: CASSYLGLGPSNNEQFF
CDR3 DNA: TGTGCCAGCAGTTACCTCGGACTAGGGCCCTCAAACAATGAGCAGTTCTTC

J gene: TRBJ1-2
clone size: once
V gene: TRBV18
D gene: -
CDR3 protein: CASSPDSTANYGYTF
CDR3 DNA: TGTGCCAGCTCACCCGACAGCACAGCTAACTATGGCTACACCTTC

J gene: TRBJ2-7
clone size: -
V gene: TRBV27
D gene: -
CDR3 protein: CASGTGTTLFEQYF
CDR3 DNA: TGTGCCAGCGGAACCGGGACGACCTTATTCGAGCAGTACTTC

J gene: TRBJ2-5
clone size: -
V gene: TRBV7-2
D gene: TRBD2
CDR3 protein: CASSFLLSSGVQETQYF
CDR3 DNA: TGTGCCAGCAGCTTTCTGCTCTCTAGCGGGGTCCAGGAGACCCAGTACTTC

J gene: TRBJ2-7
clone size: -
V gene: TRBV2
D gene: -
CDR3 protein: CASSVDSEAYEQYF
CDR3 DNA: TGTGCCAGCAGTGTGGACAGCGAAGCCTACGAGCAGTACTTC

J gene: TRBJ2-5
clone size: -
V gene: TRBV20-1
D gene: TRBD1
CDR3 protein: CSAADRGQETQYF
CDR3 DNA: TGCAGTGCCGCGGACAGGGGCCAAGAGACCCAGTACTTC

J gene: TRBJ2-5
clone size: -
V gene: TRBV15
D gene: TRBD1
CDR3 protein: CATSSEAEGQGAETQYF
CDR3 DNA: TGTGCCACCAGCAGCGAGGCCGAGGGACAGGGGGCTGAGACCCAGTACTTC

J gene: TRBJ2-3
clone size: -
V gene: TRBV5-1
D gene: -
CDR3 protein: CASSLAGAAADTQYF
CDR3 DNA: TGCGCCAGCAGCTTGGCTGGCGCGGCGGCAGATACGCAGTATTTT

J gene: TRBJ1-2
clone size: few
V gene: TRBV6-6
D gene: -
CDR3 protein: CASLPPRSDSGYTF
CDR3 DNA: TGTGCCAGCTTACCACCAAGATCGGACTCTGGCTACACCTTC

J gene: TRBJ2-5
clone size: once
V gene: TRBV29-1
D gene: -
CDR3 protein: CSVNSGSRVETQYF
CDR3 DNA: TGCAGCGTTAATTCGGGGAGCCGAGTCGAGACCCAGTACTTC

J gene: TRBJ2-6
clone size: -
V gene: TRBV5-5
D gene: -
CDR3 protein: CASSLVSHSGANVLTF
CDR3 DNA: TGTGCCAGCAGCTTGGTCTCCCACTCTGGGGCCAACGTCCTGACTTTC

J gene: TRBJ2-1
clone size: -
V gene: TRBV29-1
D gene: -
CDR3 protein: CSVEEGYNEQFF
CDR3 DNA: TGCAGCGTTGAAGAAGGATACAATGAGCAGTTCTTC

J gene: TRBJ1-3
clone size: -
V gene: TRBV10-3
D gene: -
CDR3 protein: CAISESLLSGNTIYF
CDR3 DNA: TGTGCCATCAGTGAGAGTCTCCTCTCTGGAAACACCATATATTTT

J gene: TRBJ2-3
clone size: -
V gene: TRBV4-3
D gene: -
CDR3 protein: CASSQDRRGDTQYF
CDR3 DNA: TGCGCCAGCAGCCAAGATAGGAGGGGAGATACGCAGTATTTT

J gene: TRBJ2-1
clone size: -
V gene: TRBV6-5
D gene: -
CDR3 protein: CASTRQGLYNGQFF
CDR3 DNA: TGTGCCAGCACAAGACAGGGACTCTACAATGGGCAGTTCTTC

J gene: TRBJ1-6
clone size: -
V gene: TRBV6-5
D gene: TRBD1
CDR3 protein: CASSIQTGQHSPLHF
CDR3 DNA: TGTGCCAGCAGTATCCAGACAGGGCAACACTCACCCCTCCACTTT

J gene: TRBJ2-1
clone size: -
V gene: TRBV6-5
D gene: -
CDR3 protein: CASSWGPSGNEQFF
CDR3 DNA: TGTGCCAGCAGTTGGGGACCCTCCGGCAATGAGCAGTTCTTC

J gene: TRBJ2-3
clone size: -
V gene: TRBV29-1
D gene: -
CDR3 protein: CSAFPRTPVTDTQYF
CDR3 DNA: TGCAGCGCCTTCCCCAGGACCCCTGTCACAGATACGCAGTATTTT

J gene: TRBJ1-5
clone size: -
V gene: TRBV21-1
D gene: -
CDR3 protein: CASTIHPDRAWDCASNQPQHF
CDR3 DNA: TGTGCCAGCACCATTCATCCCGACAGGGCTTGGGACTGTGCAAGCAATCAGCCCCAGCATTTT

J gene: TRBJ1-2
clone size: -
V gene: TRBV6-1
D gene: -
CDR3 protein: CASVVGGHRVGNYGYTF
CDR3 DNA: TGTGCCAGCGTCGTGGGTGGACACAGGGTCGGGAACTATGGCTACACCTTC

J gene: TRBJ2-1
clone size: once
V gene: TRBV5-1
D gene: TRBD1
CDR3 protein: CASSFRTGEFEQFF
CDR3 DNA: TGCGCCAGCAGCTTCCGGACAGGGGAGTTTGAGCAGTTCTTC

J gene: TRBJ1-6
clone size: -
V gene: TRBV6-5
D gene: TRBD1
CDR3 protein: CASSPGQDNSPLHF
CDR3 DNA: TGTGCCAGCAGCCCAGGACAGGATAATTCACCCCTCCACTTT

J gene: TRBJ2-1
clone size: -
V gene: TRBV28
D gene: -
CDR3 protein: CASRPLALYNEQFF
CDR3 DNA: TGTGCCAGCAGACCCCTAGCCTTATACAATGAGCAGTTCTTC

J gene: TRBJ1-6
clone size: -
V gene: TRBV6-1
D gene: TRBD1
CDR3 protein: CASSSGTVGSRDTLHF
CDR3 DNA: TGTGCCAGCAGCTCCGGGACAGTCGGTTCTAGGGATACCCTCCACTTT

J gene: TRBJ1-1
clone size: -
V gene: TRBV27
D gene: -
CDR3 protein: CASSLYPGGNTEAFF
CDR3 DNA: TGTGCCAGCAGTTTATATCCAGGAGGGAACACTGAAGCTTTCTTT

J gene: TRBJ2-1
clone size: -
V gene: TRBV7-3
D gene: -
CDR3 protein: CASRVGGEQFF
CDR3 DNA: TGTGCCAGCAGGGTTGGCGGTGAGCAGTTCTTC

J gene: TRBJ1-1
clone size: few
V gene: TRBV19
D gene: -
CDR3 protein: CASRSGRTEAFF
CDR3 DNA: TGTGCCAGTAGATCAGGGAGGACTGAAGCTTTCTTT

J gene: TRBJ2-3
clone size: once
V gene: TRBV10-3
D gene: -
CDR3 protein: CAISQGRDTQYF
CDR3 DNA: TGTGCCATCAGTCAGGGGAGGGATACGCAGTATTTT

J gene: TRBJ2-1
clone size: -
V gene: TRBV24-1
D gene: TRBD1
CDR3 protein: CATSDSAQGAGNEQFF
CDR3 DNA: TGTGCCACCAGTGATTCGGCACAGGGGGCAGGCAATGAGCAGTTCTTC

J gene: TRBJ2-1
clone size: -
V gene: TRBV29-1
D gene: TRBD2
CDR3 protein: CSVRRTSGREQFF
CDR3 DNA: TGCAGCGTTCGCCGGACTAGCGGGAGGGAGCAGTTCTTC

J gene: TRBJ2-7
clone size: -
V gene: TRBV29-1
D gene: TRBD1
CDR3 protein: CSFRQGSAVSEQYF
CDR3 DNA: TGCAGCTTCCGACAGGGAAGTGCAGTGAGCGAGCAGTACTTC

J gene: TRBJ2-3
clone size: -
V gene: TRBV5-5
D gene: -
CDR3 protein: CASSWTTDHTDTQYF
CDR3 DNA: TGTGCCAGCAGCTGGACTACGGACCACACAGATACGCAGTATTTT

J gene: TRBJ1-5
clone size: -
V gene: TRBV10-3
D gene: TRBD1
CDR3 protein: CAIRAGQGDQPQHF
CDR3 DNA: TGTGCCATCAGGGCGGGACAGGGAGATCAGCCCCAGCATTTT

J gene: TRBJ2-1
clone size: -
V gene: TRBV6-1
D gene: -
CDR3 protein: CASSYAGTVYNEQFF
CDR3 DNA: TGTGCCAGCAGTTACGCCGGAACAGTTTACAATGAGCAGTTCTTC

J gene: TRBJ2-5
clone size: -
V gene: TRBV29-1
D gene: -
CDR3 protein: CSVVGEFQETQYF
CDR3 DNA: TGCAGCGTTGTTGGGGAGTTCCAAGAGACCCAGTACTTC